This paragraph covers one TCR beta chain sequence. Its antigen is still unknown. Clones were read by immunoSEQ multiplex PCR, and TCRdb kept only the in-frame ones, dropping some. The sample contains around 80,000 clones, approximately 90% of which appear only once. Sample contribution per patient ranged from 1 to 8, covering pretreatment and on-treatment. This specimen belongs to a study of PD-L1 blockade in urothelial cancer. Broader study findings: By 3 weeks, tumor-associated blood clones had expanded more in durable-benefit patients.

Germline V gene sequence: CDR1 SGHAT, CDR2 FQNNGV. The CDR3 totals 13 residues. With 4 bases removed from V and 8 bases from J, the gap between germline ends came to 14 bases. The source was PBMCs, collected around atezolizumab (anti-PD-L1) treatment. The chain is built from TRBV11-2 and TRBJ1-1, with D possibly being TRBD1 (6 bases). This TCR came from a woman aged 70 to 79 with urothelial cancer. The CDR3 bases are TGTGCCAGCAGCTCCTACAGGGAAGCCGAAGCTTTCTTT. Its protein product is CASSSYREAEAFF.